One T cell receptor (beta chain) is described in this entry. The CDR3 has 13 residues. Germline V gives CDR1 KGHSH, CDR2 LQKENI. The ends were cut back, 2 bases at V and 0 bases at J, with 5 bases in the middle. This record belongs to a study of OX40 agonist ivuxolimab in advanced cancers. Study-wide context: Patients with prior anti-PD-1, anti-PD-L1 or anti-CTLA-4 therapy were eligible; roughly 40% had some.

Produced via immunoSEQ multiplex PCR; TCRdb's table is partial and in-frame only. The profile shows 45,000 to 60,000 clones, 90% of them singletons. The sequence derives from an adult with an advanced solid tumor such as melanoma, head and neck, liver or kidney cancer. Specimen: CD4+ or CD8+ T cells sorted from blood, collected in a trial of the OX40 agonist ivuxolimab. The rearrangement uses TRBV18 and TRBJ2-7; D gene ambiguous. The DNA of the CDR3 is TGTGCCAGCTCACCAACGAGCTCCTACGAGCAGTACTTC. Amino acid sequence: CASSPTSSYEQYF.